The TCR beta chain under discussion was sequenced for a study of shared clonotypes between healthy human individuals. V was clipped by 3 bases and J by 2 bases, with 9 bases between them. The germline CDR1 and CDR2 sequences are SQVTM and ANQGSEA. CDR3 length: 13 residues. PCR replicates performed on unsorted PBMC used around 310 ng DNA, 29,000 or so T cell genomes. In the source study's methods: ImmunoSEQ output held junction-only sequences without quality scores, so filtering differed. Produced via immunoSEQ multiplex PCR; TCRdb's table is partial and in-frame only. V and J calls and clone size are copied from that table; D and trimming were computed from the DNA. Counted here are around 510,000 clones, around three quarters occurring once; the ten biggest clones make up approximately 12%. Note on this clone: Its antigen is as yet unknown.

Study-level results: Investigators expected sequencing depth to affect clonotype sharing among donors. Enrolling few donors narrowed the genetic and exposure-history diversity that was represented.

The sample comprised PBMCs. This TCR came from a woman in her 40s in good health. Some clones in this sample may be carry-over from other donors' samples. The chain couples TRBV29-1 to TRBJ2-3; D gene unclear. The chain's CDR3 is CSVDLRTTDTQYF. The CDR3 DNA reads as TGCAGCGTTGATCTGCGGACCACAGATACGCAGTATTTT.